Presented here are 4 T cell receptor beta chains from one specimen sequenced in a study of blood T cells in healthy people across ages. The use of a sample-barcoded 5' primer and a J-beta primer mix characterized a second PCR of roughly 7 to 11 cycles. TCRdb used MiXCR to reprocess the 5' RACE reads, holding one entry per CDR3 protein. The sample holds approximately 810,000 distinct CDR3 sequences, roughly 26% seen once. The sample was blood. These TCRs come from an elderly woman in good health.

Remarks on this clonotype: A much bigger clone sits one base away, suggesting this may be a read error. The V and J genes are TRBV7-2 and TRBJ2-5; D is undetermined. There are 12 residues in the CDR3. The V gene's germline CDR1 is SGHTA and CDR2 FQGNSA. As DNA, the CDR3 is TGTGCCGGCAGCTCCCCACTAGAGACCCAGTACTTC. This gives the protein CAGSSPLETQYF.

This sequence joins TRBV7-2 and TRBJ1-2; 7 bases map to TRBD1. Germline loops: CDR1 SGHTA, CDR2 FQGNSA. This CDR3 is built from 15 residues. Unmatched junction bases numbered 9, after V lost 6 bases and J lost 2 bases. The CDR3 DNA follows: TGTGCCAGCAGTCCCGCGGCAGGGGGAAACTATGGCTACACCTTC. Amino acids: CASSPAAGGNYGYTF.

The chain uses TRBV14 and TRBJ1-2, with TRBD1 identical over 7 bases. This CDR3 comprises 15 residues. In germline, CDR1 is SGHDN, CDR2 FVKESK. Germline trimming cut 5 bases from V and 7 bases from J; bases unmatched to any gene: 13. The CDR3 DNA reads TGTGCCAGCAGCAGACAGGGTTCGAGGTTAAGTGGCTACACCTTC. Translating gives CASSRQGSRLSGYTF.

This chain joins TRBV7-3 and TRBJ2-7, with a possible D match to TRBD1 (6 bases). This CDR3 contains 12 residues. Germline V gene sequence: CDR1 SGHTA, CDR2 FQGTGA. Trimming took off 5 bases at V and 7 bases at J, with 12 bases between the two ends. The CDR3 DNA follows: TGTGCCAGCAGCCCCCAGGGGATGGAGCAGTACTTC. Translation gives CASSPQGMEQYF.